Shown below are 27 T cell receptor beta chains from a single sample sequenced in a study of T cell changes during pregnancy in multiple sclerosis. Sequencing was performed with immunoSEQ multiplex PCR; in TCRdb, only in-frame clones are kept and a portion is missing. The table includes around 100,000 clones, about 90% detected once. The sample was peripheral blood, taken in the third trimester of pregnancy. The receptors derive from a female donor with multiple sclerosis, enrolled in a pregnancy study.

The V gene is TRBV6-1, the J gene TRBJ1-5; the D gene is possibly TRBD1 (6 bases). V lost 2 bases and J 6 bases, leaving 8 bases between the germline ends. The germline gives CDR1 MNHNS, CDR2 SASEGT. This CDR3 has 13 residues. CDR3 region: CASSEQGRQPQHF. CDR3 in DNA: TGTGCCAGCAGTGAACAGGGGCGTCAGCCCCAGCATTTT.

The V and J genes are TRBV5-4 and TRBJ1-2; TRBD1 aligns across 7 bases. The CDR3 is 14 residues long. The germline CDR1 and CDR2 sequences are SGHNT and YYREEE (reference sequence). Trimming at V came to 5 bases and at J to 4 bases, leaving 8 bases not matched to a gene. In DNA form, the CDR3 reads TGTGCCAGCAGGCCACAGGGGACCTTCTATGGCTACACCTTC. Residues: CASRPQGTFYGYTF. The whole variable domain, remainder taken from reference TRBV5-4 and TRBJ1-2, is ETGVTQSPTHLIKTRGQQVTLRCSSQSGHNTVSWYQQALGQGPQFIFQYYREEENGRGNFPPRFSGLQFPNYSSELNVNALELDDSALYLCASRPQGTFYGYTFGSGTRLTVV.

The rearrangement joins TRBV2 to TRBJ1-1; TRBD1 might be the D (5 bases). Germline CDR1 reads SNHLY; CDR2 reads FYNNEI. The CDR3 has 17 residues. The V gene lost 6 bases and the J gene lost 0 bases, with 20 bases spanning the gap. In DNA, the CDR3 is TGTGCCAGCAGAAACACCGGAGGGCCGGGGCTGAACACTGAAGCTTTCTTT. It codes for CASRNTGGPGLNTEAFF. The full variable domain, with the rest looked up from reference TRBV2 and TRBJ1-1, is EPEVTQTPSHQVTQMGQEVILRCVPISNHLYFYWYRQILGQKVEFLVSFYNNEISEKSEIFDDQFSVERPDGSNFTLKIRSTKLEDSAMYFCASRNTGGPGLNTEAFFGQGTRLTVV.

V and J are TRBV9 and TRBJ1-5; D might be TRBD1 (5 bases). V was pared by 0 bases and J by 2 bases, with 9 bases between. The CDR3 consists of 15 residues. Germline V CDR1 and CDR2: SGDLS, YYNGEE. CDR3 region: CASSVGGVGNQPQHF. CDR3 sequence (DNA): TGTGCCAGCAGCGTAGGGGGGGTAGGCAATCAGCCCCAGCATTTT.

The chain combines TRBV19 with TRBJ2-1, with a possible D match to TRBD1 (6 bases). Trimming pared 1 base from V and 8 bases from J, leaving 9 bases between. Germline loops: CDR1 LNHDA, CDR2 SQIVND (reference sequence). The CDR3 consists of 13 residues. DNA of the CDR3: TGTGCCAGTAGTATAGTCAGGGGCGATGAGCAGTTCTTC. Translation: CASSIVRGDEQFF.

The chain joins TRBV5-6 to TRBJ1-6; D unresolved. The CDR3 totals 13 residues. From germline, CDR1 is SGHDT and CDR2 YYEEEE. Trimming took off 3 bases at V and 14 bases at J, with 15 bases between the two ends. The CDR3 nucleotides are TGTGCCAGCAGCTCCGACTGGTCCGGCACCCTCCACTTT. Amino acid sequence: CASSSDWSGTLHF.

The chain combines TRBV27 with TRBJ2-1, with 11 bases matching TRBD2. This CDR3 has 14 amino acids. CDR1 and CDR2 (germline): MNHEY, SMNVEV (reference sequence). J lost 7 bases, V lost 5 bases, and 4 bases had no gene match. In nucleotides, the CDR3 is TGTGCCAGCAGTCTCCGGACTAGCGGGAATGAGCAGTTCTTC. This translates into CASSLRTSGNEQFF.

The V gene is TRBV6-1, the J gene TRBJ1-5; D perhaps matches TRBD1 (5 bases). V lost 9 bases and J 3 bases, leaving 18 bases between the germline ends. CDR3 length: 15 amino acids. Germline lookup yields CDR1 MNHNS and CDR2 SASEGT. In DNA form, the CDR3 reads TGTGCCAGTTCTGCCCGGATGGGGCCCAATCAGCCCCAGCATTTT. This codes for CASSARMGPNQPQHF.

The chain combines TRBV7-2 with TRBJ1-4; 8 bases match TRBD1. Germline V gene lookup returns CDR1 SGHTA and CDR2 FQGNSA. V shed 5 bases and J 10 bases; nucleotides not matched to a gene: 12. The CDR3 runs to 15 residues. Written as DNA, the CDR3 is TGTGCCAGCAGCCCAGGGGGGCAGGGGGCCCGAAAACTGTTTTTT. It specifies CASSPGGQGARKLFF. Full variable domain (missing parts from reference TRBV7-2 and TRBJ1-4): GAGVSQSPSNKVTEKGKDVELRCDPISGHTALYWYRQSLGQGLEFLIYFQGNSAPDKSGLPSDRFSAERTGGSVSTLTIQRTQQEDSAVYLCASSPGGQGARKLFFGSGTQLSVL.

The chain is built from TRBV6-1 and TRBJ1-5; 7 bases fit TRBD1. The length of the CDR3 is 14 residues. Germline trimming cut 7 bases from V and 1 base from J; bases unmatched to any gene: 4. Germline V gives CDR1 MNHNS, CDR2 SASEGT. CDR3 DNA: TGTGCCAGCAATCGGGACAGAAGCAATCAGCCCCAGCATTTT. It yields the protein CASNRDRSNQPQHF.

This clone was seen a single time. V is TRBV9 and J is TRBJ2-5; D gene unclear. V was trimmed by 3 bases and J by 2 bases, leaving 11 bases between them. The CDR3 sequence is 14 residues long. Per germline, CDR1 SGDLS and CDR2 YYNGEE. Written as DNA, the CDR3 is TGTGCCAGCAGCGGTCGGCTAGGACAAGAGACCCAGTACTTC. This translates into CASSGRLGQETQYF.

The rearrangement uses TRBV9 and TRBJ2-3; 7 bases align to TRBD1. The junction had 13 bases not matched to a gene; V was cut back by 0 bases and J by 0 bases. The germline V gene encodes CDR1 SGDLS and CDR2 YYNGEE. The CDR3 spans 19 residues. This CDR3 reads CASSVAKWGEGASTDTQYF. CDR3 nucleotides: TGTGCCAGCAGCGTAGCTAAATGGGGTGAGGGGGCGAGCACAGATACGCAGTATTTT.

The V and J genes are TRBV6-4 and TRBJ2-1, with 10 bases lining up with TRBD2. After removal of 9 bases from V and 5 bases from J, the junction contained 10 bases not matched to a gene. This CDR3 spans 15 amino acids. Germline V CDR1 and CDR2: MRHNA, SNTAGT. The CDR3 region has the DNA TGTGCCAGAGATAGAGCGGGGGGGCCCCACAATGAGCAGTTCTTC. It specifies CARDRAGGPHNEQFF.

V is TRBV29-1 and J is TRBJ1-3; D perhaps matches TRBD1 (5 bases). The V end lost 3 bases, the J end lost 3 bases, and 9 bases lay between the germline ends. Germline CDR1 SQVTM, CDR2 ANQGSEA. The CDR3 contains 13 residues. The chain's CDR3 is CSVDQGGGNTIYF. The CDR3 DNA reads TGCAGCGTTGATCAGGGAGGTGGAAACACCATATATTTT.

This chain uses TRBV5-1 with TRBJ1-3; tentatively, D is TRBD1 (5 bases). The CDR3 covers 16 residues. The V and J ends lost 3 bases and 0 bases respectively, with 13 bases between them. Germline V lookup: CDR1 SGHRS, CDR2 YFSETQ. This CDR3 is CASSSGPDSSGNTIYF. DNA for the CDR3: TGCGCCAGCAGCTCGGGCCCCGACAGCTCTGGAAACACCATATATTTT.

The chain joins TRBV5-1 to TRBJ2-3, with 16 nucleotides matching TRBD2. This CDR3 spans 17 amino acids. The germline gives CDR1 SGHRS, CDR2 YFSETQ. V trimming: 4 bases; J trimming: 1 base; junction bases outside the gene matches: 3. The CDR3 nucleotides are TGCGCCAGCAGCCCCGGGACTAGCGGGGGGGGCACAGATACGCAGTATTTT. Amino acid sequence: CASSPGTSGGGTDTQYF.

This chain uses TRBV6-6 with TRBJ2-1; 10 bases map to TRBD1. The CDR3 is 15 residues long. Germline values: CDR1 MNHNY, CDR2 SVGAGI (reference sequence). V lost 6 bases and J lost 6; bases outside the gene matches: 8. The CDR3 loop is CASSPGTGAINEQFF. Written as DNA, the CDR3 is TGTGCCAGCAGCCCCGGGACAGGGGCTATCAATGAGCAGTTCTTC.

Concerning this clone itself: One end of the junction fails to match germline, which may point to a read error. J is TRBJ1-1 and V is TRBV30; 7 bases match TRBD1. Per germline, CDR1 GTSNPN and CDR2 SVGIG (reference sequence). The length of the CDR3 is 13 residues. The DNA of the CDR3 is TGTGCCTGGGACAGGGTTTTGAAGACTGAAGCTTTCTTT. It encodes CAWDRVLKTEAFF.

The chain uses TRBV14 and TRBJ2-1; D possibly corresponds to TRBD1 (6 bases). CDR1 is SGHDN and CDR2 is FVKESK in the germline V gene. This CDR3 has 18 amino acids. V was pared by 0 bases and J by 0 bases, with 15 bases between. CDR3 nucleotides: TGTGCCAGCAGCCAAGATCTACAGGGTGAAAGCTCCTACAATGAGCAGTTCTTC. Translation gives CASSQDLQGESSYNEQFF.

This clone has a single count. This sequence joins TRBV7-3 and TRBJ2-1; D possibly corresponds to TRBD1 (6 bases). Germline CDR1 and CDR2: SGHTA and FQGTGA. The CDR3 spans 13 residues. V lost 2 bases, J lost 7 bases, and 9 bases lay in between. Written as DNA, the CDR3 is TGTGCCAGCAGCTTAGACAGGTTGAATGAGCAGTTCTTC. It specifies CASSLDRLNEQFF.

The J gene is TRBJ2-1, the V gene TRBV29-1, with 8 bases lining up with TRBD1. V lost 3 bases, J lost 5 bases, and 6 bases stayed unmatched. Germline CDR1 reads SQVTM; CDR2 reads ANQGSEA. The length of the CDR3 is 14 residues. The CDR3 bases are TGCAGCGTTGAGGTGACAGGGGACCACAATGAGCAGTTCTTC. It is translated as CSVEVTGDHNEQFF.

V gene TRBV19 combines with J gene TRBJ1-4, with 10 positions matching TRBD1. After removal of 2 bases from V and 8 bases from J, the junction contained 5 bases not matched to a gene. CDR3 length: 15 amino acids. Germline CDR1 LNHDA, CDR2 SQIVND (reference sequence). CDR3 region: CASSISGTGEEKLFF. The CDR3 DNA reads as TGTGCCAGTAGTATATCCGGGACAGGGGAGGAAAAACTGTTTTTT. The full variable domain, with the rest looked up from reference TRBV19 and TRBJ1-4, is DGGITQSPKYLFRKEGQNVTLSCEQNLNHDAMYWYRQDPGQGLRLIYYSQIVNDFQKGDIAEGYSVSREKKESFPLTVTSAQKNPTAFYLCASSISGTGEEKLFFGSGTQLSVL.

The chain recombines TRBV15 with TRBJ1-1, with D unclear. This CDR3 has 13 residues. With 5 bases removed from V and 4 bases from J, the gap between germline ends came to 11 bases. Per germline, CDR1 LNHNV and CDR2 YYDKDF (reference sequence). The CDR3 region is CATSLGVGTEAFF. CDR3 nucleotides: TGTGCCACCAGCCTTGGAGTGGGCACTGAAGCTTTCTTT.

The CDR3 nucleotides read TGCGCCAGCAGCTTGGTCGCGGGACAGCCTAACAATGAGCAGTTCTTC. Translating gives CASSLVAGQPNNEQFF. The V gene is TRBV5-1, the J gene TRBJ2-1; maybe TRBD1 (7 bases). The V gene's germline CDR1 is SGHRS and CDR2 YFSETQ. V was trimmed by 0 bases and J by 5 bases, leaving 15 bases between them. The CDR3 is 16 amino acids.

A single count supports this clone. This chain connects TRBV2 to TRBJ2-7; TRBD1 agrees at 9 bases. The CDR3 length is 16 residues. V lost 7 bases to trimming and J lost 5 bases; unmatched junction nucleotides: 15. Germline loops: CDR1 SNHLY, CDR2 FYNNEI. The CDR3 sequence is CASTFPRGQGGNEQYF. Written as DNA, the CDR3 is TGTGCCAGCACCTTCCCTAGGGGACAGGGAGGGAACGAGCAGTACTTC.

The V gene is TRBV4-2, the J gene TRBJ1-1, with D perhaps matching TRBD1 (5 bases). Germline CDR1 LGHNA, CDR2 YNFKEQ. The germline V and J ends were trimmed by 1 base and 0 bases, with 15 bases remaining between them. The CDR3 is 17 residues long. CDR3 protein: CASSQGKAGRLNTEAFF. The CDR3 nucleotides are TGTGCCAGCAGCCAAGGGAAGGCAGGGCGTCTGAACACTGAAGCTTTCTTT.

This chain uses TRBV2 with TRBJ2-2; weak D call: TRBD1 (6 bases). Germline CDR1 reads SNHLY; CDR2 reads FYNNEI. The CDR3 extends over 15 amino acids. V was cut by 8 bases and J by 0 bases, with 13 bases left in between. CDR3 nucleotide sequence: TGTGCCAGCTCAAGGACAGTCTCGAACACCGGGGAGCTGTTTTTT. Its protein is CASSRTVSNTGELFF.